A selection of T cell receptor beta chains follows, all from one sample in a study of radiotherapy plus CTLA-4 blockade in lung cancer. Sequenced by immunoSEQ multiplex PCR; TCRdb stores in-frame clones only, minus some. The sample lists some 98,000 clones, more than 75% seen once, with around 3.5% in the top ten. Sequenced here: peripheral blood, sampled from a patient treated with radiotherapy plus ipilimumab. These receptors all come from a human donor with non-small cell lung cancer who had a partial response to radiotherapy plus ipilimumab. CDR3s include the opening cysteine and the closing phenylalanine or tryptophan.

CDR3 length: 20
V gene: TRBV7-6
CDR3 protein: CASSLKWLLAGERLGETQYF

CDR3 length: 15
V gene: TRBV6-6
CDR3 protein: CASSPGTGGWNEQFF

CDR3 length: 15
V gene: TRBV6-1
CDR3 protein: CASSEKGQGAGELFF

CDR3 length: 16
V gene: TRBV7-3
CDR3 protein: CASSLTGVRGTGELFF

CDR3 length: 16
V gene: TRBV5-1
CDR3 protein: CASSLTSGKSYNEQFF

CDR3 length: 16
V gene: TRBV9
CDR3 protein: CASSGGTGGGGNTIYF

CDR3 length: 12
V gene: TRBV6-1
CDR3 protein: CASRGQGREQYF

CDR3 length: 15
V gene: TRBV6-5
CDR3 protein: CASTNTAHGPYEQYF

CDR3 length: 15
V gene: TRBV27
CDR3 protein: CASNRRGANTGELFF

CDR3 length: 15
V gene: TRBV11-3
CDR3 protein: CASSLGGQGYNEQFF

CDR3 length: 15
V gene: TRBV5-4
CDR3 protein: CASSFSGRADNEQFF

CDR3 length: 18
V gene: TRBV7-8
CDR3 protein: CASSSQPLRQGTNQPQHF

CDR3 length: 14
V gene: TRBV5-5
CDR3 protein: CASSHAGGVGELFF

CDR3 length: 15
V gene: TRBV6-6
CDR3 protein: CASRTADTLNYGYTF

CDR3 length: 15
V gene: TRBV5-4
CDR3 protein: CASSSGTGGRDEQYF

CDR3 length: 13
V gene: TRBV9
CDR3 protein: CASSVGPGSEAFF

CDR3 length: 15
V gene: TRBV5-8
CDR3 protein: CASSNDRGVTNTIYF

CDR3 length: 14
V gene: TRBV29-1
CDR3 protein: CSVERISGANVLTF

CDR3 length: 12
V gene: TRBV11-2
CDR3 protein: CASSWGDNEQYF

CDR3 length: 15
V gene: TRBV27
CDR3 protein: CASSQGSIVYNEQFF

CDR3 length: 14
V gene: TRBV9
CDR3 protein: CASSVAGAQETQYF

CDR3 length: 14
V gene: TRBV27
CDR3 protein: CASSSEDRIYGYTF

CDR3 length: 13
V gene: TRBV5-5
CDR3 protein: CASSLGEGNEQFF

CDR3 length: 14
V gene: TRBV5-4
CDR3 protein: CASSPRGGRETQYF

CDR3 length: 17
V gene: TRBV7-7
CDR3 protein: CASSWTPGLAGENEQFF

CDR3 length: 16
V gene: TRBV30
CDR3 protein: CAWSLNLAGAYNEQFF

CDR3 length: 16
V gene: TRBV21-1
CDR3 protein: CASSSWGTGTWETQYF

CDR3 length: 13
V gene: TRBV7-3
CDR3 protein: CASSLQGSGELFF

CDR3 length: 19
V gene: TRBV12-5
CDR3 protein: CASGLVYVGLAQAYNEQFF